The rows below give T cell receptor beta chains drawn from one sample of a study of blood T cell repertoires in COVID-19. Repertoires were generated with immunoSEQ multiplex PCR, while TCRdb's copy carries only in-frame clones and drops some. This sample carries about 160,000 clones, approximately 88% of them seen once, and the ten largest clones take roughly 9.2%. The specimen was peripheral blood. These receptors were collected from a woman aged 80 or over with active or convalescent COVID-19. The CDR3 runs from the conserved cysteine through the conserved F or W. Each record gives: CDR3 length, D gene, V gene, J gene, clone size, CDR3 protein, CDR3 DNA. The D gene is left open where the match is weak. For some rows the clone size is stated as once, few or many, or as a class when expanded; others skip it.

CDR3 length: 16; D gene: .; V gene: TRBV4-1; J gene: TRBJ1-4; clone size: .; CDR3 protein: CASSQGGFRTNEKLFF; CDR3 DNA: TGCGCCAGCAGCCAAGGAGGGTTTCGGACTAATGAAAAACTGTTTTTT
CDR3 length: 15; D gene: .; V gene: TRBV7-2; J gene: TRBJ2-7; clone size: .; CDR3 protein: CASSLGPGLGSEQYF; CDR3 DNA: TGTGCCAGCAGCTTAGGGCCAGGGCTTGGAAGCGAGCAGTACTTC
CDR3 length: 16; D gene: .; V gene: TRBV7-9; J gene: TRBJ2-1; clone size: once; CDR3 protein: CASSFTAGGNFKEQFF; CDR3 DNA: TGTGCCAGCAGCTTTACGGCAGGGGGGAATTTTAAGGAGCAGTTCTTC
CDR3 length: 15; D gene: .; V gene: TRBV9; J gene: TRBJ2-5; clone size: .; CDR3 protein: CASSRSRNVQETQYF; CDR3 DNA: TGTGCCAGCAGTAGGAGCCGGAATGTACAAGAGACCCAGTACTTC
CDR3 length: 14; D gene: TRBD2; V gene: TRBV5-1; J gene: TRBJ2-3; clone size: .; CDR3 protein: CASRPSSGVDTQYF; CDR3 DNA: TGCGCCAGCAGACCTTCAAGCGGGGTAGATACGCAGTATTTT
CDR3 length: 13; D gene: .; V gene: TRBV18; J gene: TRBJ1-2; clone size: .; CDR3 protein: CASSPPGEGGYTF; CDR3 DNA: TGTGCCAGCTCACCTCCGGGTGAAGGAGGCTACACCTTC
CDR3 length: 12; D gene: .; V gene: TRBV3-1/TRBV3-2; J gene: TRBJ2-7; clone size: .; CDR3 protein: CASSRETYEQYF; CDR3 DNA: TGTGCCAGCAGCCGGGAGACCTACGAGCAGTACTTC
CDR3 length: 15; D gene: .; V gene: TRBV30; J gene: TRBJ1-2; clone size: once; CDR3 protein: CAWSVRGGGIHGYTF; CDR3 DNA: TGTGCCTGGAGTGTGCGGGGTGGTGGTATACATGGCTACACCTTC
CDR3 length: 15; D gene: .; V gene: TRBV19; J gene: TRBJ1-5; clone size: .; CDR3 protein: CASSLGHGANQPQHF; CDR3 DNA: TGTGCCAGTAGTTTGGGGCATGGGGCCAATCAGCCCCAGCATTTT
CDR3 length: 18; D gene: .; V gene: TRBV7-2; J gene: TRBJ2-5; clone size: .; CDR3 protein: CASSLVRGYARVEETQYF; CDR3 DNA: TGTGCCAGCAGCTTAGTGAGAGGATACGCCCGAGTTGAGGAGACCCAGTACTTC
CDR3 length: 16; D gene: .; V gene: TRBV6-5; J gene: TRBJ1-2; clone size: .; CDR3 protein: CASSSSTGQGGYGYTF; CDR3 DNA: TGTGCCAGCAGTTCATCGACGGGACAAGGGGGCTATGGCTACACCTTC
CDR3 length: 14; D gene: TRBD1; V gene: TRBV5-1; J gene: TRBJ2-7; clone size: .; CDR3 protein: CASSIRQGAGEQYF; CDR3 DNA: TGCGCCAGCAGCATCAGACAGGGGGCTGGCGAGCAGTACTTC
CDR3 length: 14; D gene: TRBD1; V gene: TRBV6-6; J gene: TRBJ1-1; clone size: .; CDR3 protein: CASQDRMSNTEAFF; CDR3 DNA: TGTGCCAGCCAGGACAGGATGTCTAACACTGAAGCTTTCTTT
CDR3 length: 13; D gene: TRBD1; V gene: TRBV10-3; J gene: TRBJ1-1; clone size: .; CDR3 protein: CAIKTGGQDEAFF; CDR3 DNA: TGTGCCATCAAAACAGGGGGGCAAGATGAAGCTTTCTTT
CDR3 length: 17; D gene: .; V gene: TRBV27; J gene: TRBJ1-5; clone size: once; CDR3 protein: CASSSPREVFSNQPQHF; CDR3 DNA: TGTGCCAGCAGTTCCCCGAGGGAAGTTTTTAGCAATCAGCCCCAGCATTTT
CDR3 length: 15; D gene: TRBD1; V gene: TRBV29-1; J gene: TRBJ1-4; clone size: .; CDR3 protein: CSVNQGGATNEKLFF; CDR3 DNA: TGCAGCGTGAATCAGGGGGGAGCAACTAATGAAAAACTGTTTTTT
CDR3 length: 16; D gene: .; V gene: TRBV5-1; J gene: TRBJ1-4; clone size: .; CDR3 protein: CASSLSQGLGNEKLFF; CDR3 DNA: TGCGCCAGCAGCTTGAGCCAGGGGCTGGGAAATGAAAAACTGTTTTTT
CDR3 length: 16; D gene: .; V gene: TRBV30; J gene: TRBJ1-3; clone size: .; CDR3 protein: CAWSVLPRGTGNTIYF; CDR3 DNA: TGTGCCTGGAGTGTCCTGCCTCGGGGAACTGGAAACACCATATATTTT
CDR3 length: 18; D gene: TRBD2; V gene: TRBV7-6; J gene: TRBJ2-2; clone size: .; CDR3 protein: CASSLRTSGGASTGELFF; CDR3 DNA: TGTGCCAGCAGCTTAAGGACTAGCGGGGGGGCCTCCACCGGGGAGCTGTTTTTT
CDR3 length: 14; D gene: .; V gene: TRBV7-2; J gene: TRBJ2-3; clone size: .; CDR3 protein: CASILSGSTDTQYF; CDR3 DNA: TGTGCCAGCATCCTCAGCGGAAGCACAGATACGCAGTATTTT
CDR3 length: 15; D gene: TRBD1; V gene: TRBV29-1; J gene: TRBJ1-1; clone size: .; CDR3 protein: CSVRDRGLIGTEAFF; CDR3 DNA: TGCAGCGTGAGGGACAGGGGGCTCATAGGAACTGAAGCTTTCTTT
CDR3 length: 17; D gene: .; V gene: TRBV18; J gene: TRBJ2-2; clone size: .; CDR3 protein: CASSPQEASRNTGELFF; CDR3 DNA: TGTGCCAGCTCACCACAGGAGGCCTCCCGGAACACCGGGGAGCTGTTTTTT
CDR3 length: 12; D gene: .; V gene: TRBV29-1; J gene: TRBJ2-7; clone size: .; CDR3 protein: CSVQIGAYEQYF; CDR3 DNA: TGCAGCGTTCAGATTGGGGCGTACGAGCAGTACTTC
CDR3 length: 16; D gene: .; V gene: TRBV5-1; J gene: TRBJ1-1; clone size: .; CDR3 protein: CASTYGGGAADTEAFF; CDR3 DNA: TGCGCCAGCACCTACGGTGGGGGGGCGGCGGACACTGAAGCTTTCTTT
CDR3 length: 12; D gene: .; V gene: TRBV30; J gene: TRBJ2-7; clone size: .; CDR3 protein: CAWSRLQNEQYF; CDR3 DNA: TGTGCCTGGAGTAGACTACAGAACGAGCAGTACTTC
CDR3 length: 20; D gene: .; V gene: TRBV2; J gene: TRBJ2-2; clone size: .; CDR3 protein: CASSEARVYIGTGSIGELFF; CDR3 DNA: TGTGCCAGCAGTGAAGCGCGGGTTTATATAGGAACAGGGTCGATCGGGGAGCTGTTTTTT
CDR3 length: 12; D gene: .; V gene: TRBV18; J gene: TRBJ2-7; clone size: .; CDR3 protein: CASSLAGGEQYF; CDR3 DNA: TGTGCCAGCTCGCTCGCAGGTGGCGAGCAGTACTTC
CDR3 length: 15; D gene: .; V gene: TRBV2; J gene: TRBJ2-5; clone size: once; CDR3 protein: CASAFASASKETQYF; CDR3 DNA: TGTGCCAGCGCATTTGCAAGCGCGAGCAAAGAGACCCAGTACTTC
CDR3 length: 15; D gene: .; V gene: TRBV19; J gene: TRBJ1-4; clone size: .; CDR3 protein: CASSRGGATNEKLFF; CDR3 DNA: TGTGCCAGTAGTCGCGGAGGGGCGACTAATGAAAAACTGTTTTTT
CDR3 length: 15; D gene: TRBD1; V gene: TRBV7-8; J gene: TRBJ1-2; clone size: .; CDR3 protein: CASSSRDRALGGYTF; CDR3 DNA: TGTGCCAGCAGCTCCCGGGACAGGGCCCTAGGTGGCTACACCTTC
CDR3 length: 18; D gene: TRBD2; V gene: TRBV27; J gene: TRBJ2-1; clone size: .; CDR3 protein: CASGLTSGGLFSYNEQFF; CDR3 DNA: TGTGCCAGCGGGCTGACTAGCGGGGGGTTGTTTTCCTACAATGAGCAGTTCTTC
CDR3 length: 18; D gene: TRBD1; V gene: TRBV7-9; J gene: TRBJ1-6; clone size: once; CDR3 protein: CASRLGPGQGIDNSPLHF; CDR3 DNA: TGTGCCAGCAGATTAGGTCCGGGACAGGGTATCGATAATTCACCCCTCCACTTT
CDR3 length: 12; D gene: .; V gene: TRBV11-3; J gene: TRBJ2-7; clone size: .; CDR3 protein: CASSRTDYEQYF; CDR3 DNA: TGTGCCAGCAGTCGGACTGACTACGAGCAGTACTTC
CDR3 length: 11; D gene: .; V gene: TRBV20-1; J gene: TRBJ1-4; clone size: .; CDR3 protein: CSATDRTKLFF; CDR3 DNA: TGCAGTGCTACGGACAGAACAAAACTGTTTTTT
CDR3 length: 16; D gene: TRBD1; V gene: TRBV13; J gene: TRBJ1-6; clone size: .; CDR3 protein: CASSFGDRVSNSPLHF; CDR3 DNA: TGTGCCAGCAGCTTTGGGGACAGGGTCTCGAATTCACCCCTCCACTTT
CDR3 length: 15; D gene: TRBD1; V gene: TRBV4-3; J gene: TRBJ1-1; clone size: .; CDR3 protein: CASSQDRGPWTEAFF; CDR3 DNA: TGCGCCAGCAGCCAAGATAGGGGGCCCTGGACTGAAGCTTTCTTT
CDR3 length: 13; D gene: .; V gene: TRBV18; J gene: TRBJ1-1; clone size: few; CDR3 protein: CASSPGMNTEAFF; CDR3 DNA: TGTGCCAGCTCCCCGGGGATGAACACTGAAGCTTTCTTT
CDR3 length: 13; D gene: TRBD1; V gene: TRBV7-2; J gene: TRBJ1-2; clone size: .; CDR3 protein: CASTEQGAYGYTF; CDR3 DNA: TGTGCCAGCACCGAACAGGGGGCCTATGGCTACACCTTC
CDR3 length: 16; D gene: TRBD1; V gene: TRBV5-4; J gene: TRBJ1-3; clone size: .; CDR3 protein: CASSSGQFDSGNTIYF; CDR3 DNA: TGTGCCAGCAGCTCGGGACAGTTCGATTCTGGAAACACCATATATTTT
CDR3 length: 16; D gene: .; V gene: TRBV27; J gene: TRBJ2-1; clone size: .; CDR3 protein: CASKTGSSSSYNEQFF; CDR3 DNA: TGTGCCAGCAAAACGGGGTCAAGTAGCTCCTACAATGAGCAGTTCTTC
CDR3 length: 13; D gene: .; V gene: TRBV30; J gene: TRBJ1-5; clone size: .; CDR3 protein: CAWSEGTHQPQHF; CDR3 DNA: TGTGCCTGGAGTGAGGGGACTCATCAGCCCCAGCATTTT
CDR3 length: 14; D gene: .; V gene: TRBV6-2/TRBV6-3; J gene: TRBJ1-6; clone size: .; CDR3 protein: CASSYQTANSPLHF; CDR3 DNA: TGTGCCAGCAGTTACCAGACAGCTAATTCACCCCTCCACTTT
CDR3 length: 15; D gene: .; V gene: TRBV5-1; J gene: TRBJ2-5; clone size: .; CDR3 protein: CASSPLLLYQETQYF; CDR3 DNA: TGCGCCAGCAGCCCCCTCCTTCTTTACCAAGAGACCCAGTACTTC
CDR3 length: 15; D gene: TRBD2; V gene: TRBV19; J gene: TRBJ2-7; clone size: .; CDR3 protein: CASSPLAGGAYEQYF; CDR3 DNA: TGTGCCAGTAGTCCACTAGCGGGGGGGGCTTACGAGCAGTACTTC
CDR3 length: 17; D gene: TRBD2; V gene: TRBV5-1; J gene: TRBJ2-3; clone size: once; CDR3 protein: CASSSRRLAGSIDTQYF; CDR3 DNA: TGCGCCAGCAGCTCCCGCCGACTAGCGGGCTCGATAGATACGCAGTATTTT
CDR3 length: 15; D gene: TRBD1; V gene: TRBV18; J gene: TRBJ1-4; clone size: .; CDR3 protein: CASSPGTGKGEKLFF; CDR3 DNA: TGTGCCAGCTCACCAGGGACAGGGAAAGGTGAAAAACTGTTTTTT
CDR3 length: 17; D gene: TRBD2; V gene: TRBV11-2; J gene: TRBJ2-5; clone size: .; CDR3 protein: CASSLDWERGRGKTQYF; CDR3 DNA: TGTGCCAGCAGCTTAGATTGGGAGCGGGGGAGGGGGAAGACCCAGTACTTC
CDR3 length: 16; D gene: TRBD2; V gene: TRBV11-3; J gene: TRBJ2-3; clone size: .; CDR3 protein: CASSSLSSGGIDTQYF; CDR3 DNA: TGTGCCAGCAGCTCCCTCTCTAGCGGGGGGATAGATACGCAGTATTTT
CDR3 length: 15; D gene: TRBD1; V gene: TRBV6-2/TRBV6-3; J gene: TRBJ1-2; clone size: .; CDR3 protein: CASSYRDRILYGYTF; CDR3 DNA: TGTGCCAGCAGTTATCGGGACAGAATTCTCTATGGCTACACCTTC
CDR3 length: 14; D gene: .; V gene: TRBV6-5; J gene: TRBJ2-2; clone size: once; CDR3 protein: CASRSQRNTGELFF; CDR3 DNA: TGTGCCAGCAGATCACAGAGGAACACCGGGGAGCTGTTTTTT
CDR3 length: 14; D gene: .; V gene: TRBV6-1; J gene: TRBJ2-7; clone size: .; CDR3 protein: CASSEWEGAYEQYF; CDR3 DNA: TGTGCCAGCAGTGAATGGGAAGGGGCCTACGAGCAGTACTTC
CDR3 length: 17; D gene: TRBD1; V gene: TRBV9; J gene: TRBJ1-2; clone size: .; CDR3 protein: CASSVGTGGAHSGGYTF; CDR3 DNA: TGTGCCAGCAGCGTAGGGACAGGGGGCGCTCATTCGGGAGGCTACACCTTC
CDR3 length: 15; D gene: .; V gene: TRBV19; J gene: TRBJ2-7; clone size: .; CDR3 protein: CASSRTDSGAYEQYF; CDR3 DNA: TGTGCCAGTAGTAGGACGGACTCTGGAGCCTACGAGCAGTACTTC
CDR3 length: 15; D gene: TRBD2; V gene: TRBV18; J gene: TRBJ2-7; clone size: .; CDR3 protein: CASSPAGGLNYEQYF; CDR3 DNA: TGTGCCAGCTCACCGGCGGGAGGACTTAACTACGAGCAGTACTTC
CDR3 length: 12; D gene: .; V gene: TRBV4-1; J gene: TRBJ2-5; clone size: .; CDR3 protein: CASSLRGETQYF; CDR3 DNA: TGCGCCAGCAGCCTCCGGGGTGAGACCCAGTACTTC
CDR3 length: 14; D gene: .; V gene: TRBV14; J gene: TRBJ1-2; clone size: .; CDR3 protein: CASSLGGGHYGYTF; CDR3 DNA: TGTGCCAGCAGCCTTGGGGGGGGTCACTATGGCTACACCTTC
CDR3 length: 13; D gene: TRBD1; V gene: TRBV12-3/TRBV12-4; J gene: TRBJ1-2; clone size: .; CDR3 protein: CASSRGTVYGYTF; CDR3 DNA: TGTGCCAGCAGTCGTGGGACAGTCTATGGCTACACCTTC
CDR3 length: 14; D gene: .; V gene: TRBV7-8; J gene: TRBJ1-2; clone size: .; CDR3 protein: CASSLVGGLYGYTF; CDR3 DNA: TGTGCCAGCAGCTTAGTAGGCGGCCTCTATGGCTACACCTTC
CDR3 length: 15; D gene: .; V gene: TRBV6-5; J gene: TRBJ1-4; clone size: .; CDR3 protein: CASSYSGGANEKLFF; CDR3 DNA: TGTGCCAGCAGTTACTCGGGGGGAGCAAATGAAAAACTGTTTTTT
CDR3 length: 13; D gene: .; V gene: TRBV12-3/TRBV12-4; J gene: TRBJ1-2; clone size: .; CDR3 protein: CASSFQGSYGYTF; CDR3 DNA: TGTGCCAGCAGTTTCCAGGGCTCCTATGGCTACACCTTC